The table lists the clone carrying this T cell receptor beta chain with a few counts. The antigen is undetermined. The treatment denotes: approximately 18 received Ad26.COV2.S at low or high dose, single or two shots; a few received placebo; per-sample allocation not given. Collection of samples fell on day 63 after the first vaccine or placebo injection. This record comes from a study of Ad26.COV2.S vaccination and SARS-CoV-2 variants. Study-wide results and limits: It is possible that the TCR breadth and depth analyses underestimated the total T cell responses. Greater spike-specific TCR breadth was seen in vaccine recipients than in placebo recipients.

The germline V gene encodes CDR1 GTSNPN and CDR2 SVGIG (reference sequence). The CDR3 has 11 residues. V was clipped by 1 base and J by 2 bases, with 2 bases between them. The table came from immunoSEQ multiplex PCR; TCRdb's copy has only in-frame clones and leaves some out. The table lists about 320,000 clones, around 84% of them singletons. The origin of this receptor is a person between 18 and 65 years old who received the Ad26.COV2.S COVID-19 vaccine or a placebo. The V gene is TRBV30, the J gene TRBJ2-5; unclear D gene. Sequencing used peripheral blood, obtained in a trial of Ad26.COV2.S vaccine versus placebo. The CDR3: CAWSEQETQYF. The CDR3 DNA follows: TGTGCCTGGAGTGAGCAAGAGACCCAGTACTTC.